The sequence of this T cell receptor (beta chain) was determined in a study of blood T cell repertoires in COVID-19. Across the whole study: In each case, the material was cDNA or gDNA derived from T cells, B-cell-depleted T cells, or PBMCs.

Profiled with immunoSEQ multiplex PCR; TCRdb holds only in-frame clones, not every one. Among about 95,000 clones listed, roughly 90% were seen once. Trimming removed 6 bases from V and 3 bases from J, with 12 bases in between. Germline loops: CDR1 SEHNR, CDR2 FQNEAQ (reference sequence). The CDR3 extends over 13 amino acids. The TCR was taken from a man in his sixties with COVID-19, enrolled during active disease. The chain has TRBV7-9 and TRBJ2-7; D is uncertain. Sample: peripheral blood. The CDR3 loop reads CASSQSTLYEQYF. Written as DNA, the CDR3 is TGTGCCAGCAGTCAATCTACGCTCTACGAGCAGTACTTC.